The source of this T cell receptor beta chain is a study of Ad26.COV2.S vaccination and SARS-CoV-2 variants. V trimming: 7 bases; J trimming: 1 base; junction bases outside the gene matches: 7. Germline V lookup: CDR1 MNHEY, CDR2 SVGAGI. This CDR3 has 14 amino acids. Sequenced by immunoSEQ multiplex PCR; TCRdb stores in-frame clones only, minus some. This table holds about 180,000 clones, roughly 85% found once. This receptor was identified in a human donor who had recovered from COVID-19. The sample in question was peripheral blood, obtained after recovery from COVID-19. The chain combines TRBV6-5 with TRBJ2-7; 7 bases are a match to TRBD2. CDR3 in amino acids: CASIPPGLSYEQYF. Here the CDR3 DNA reads TGTGCCAGCATCCCACCGGGACTATCCTACGAGCAGTACTTC.